This TCR beta chain was captured by sequencing in a study of T cells in Graves' hyperthyroidism and ophthalmopathy. Amplification yielded TCR beta CDR3 regions, with RNA transcripts as the source. An initial round of RT-PCR targeting the TCR CDR3 relied on the HTBI primer set. TCRdb passed the multiplex PCR reads through MiXCR, listing each CDR3 protein once. The sample gives 500,000 to 600,000 distinct CDR3 sequences, 40% to 50% of which show up once; 44% is in the top ten. Trimming removed 6 bases at V and 3 bases at J, with 12 bases between. Looked up from germline, CDR1 is LNHDA and CDR2 is SQIVND (reference sequence). There are 14 residues in the CDR3.

Sequencing was carried out using peripheral blood or thyroid tissue (not recorded which). The clonotype was recovered from an adult woman with Graves' disease, either hyperthyroidism or ophthalmopathy (not recorded which). The chain recombines TRBV19 with TRBJ1-5; D call uncertain. The CDR3 DNA follows: TGTGCCAGTAGCACCGGGCCTCTCAATCAGCCCCAGCATTTT. It specifies CASSTGPLNQPQHF.